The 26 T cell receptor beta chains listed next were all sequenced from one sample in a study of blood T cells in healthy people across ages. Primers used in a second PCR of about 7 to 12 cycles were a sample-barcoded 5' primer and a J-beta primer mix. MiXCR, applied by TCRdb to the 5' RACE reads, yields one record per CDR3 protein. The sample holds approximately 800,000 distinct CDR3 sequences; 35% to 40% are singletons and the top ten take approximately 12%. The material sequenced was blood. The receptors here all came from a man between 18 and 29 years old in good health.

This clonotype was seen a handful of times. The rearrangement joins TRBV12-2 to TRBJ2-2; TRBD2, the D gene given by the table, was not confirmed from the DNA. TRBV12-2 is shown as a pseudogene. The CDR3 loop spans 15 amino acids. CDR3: CASRFIGGATGELFF. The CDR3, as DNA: TGTGCAAGTCGCTTTATCGGGGGGGCAACCGGGGAGCTGTTTTTT.

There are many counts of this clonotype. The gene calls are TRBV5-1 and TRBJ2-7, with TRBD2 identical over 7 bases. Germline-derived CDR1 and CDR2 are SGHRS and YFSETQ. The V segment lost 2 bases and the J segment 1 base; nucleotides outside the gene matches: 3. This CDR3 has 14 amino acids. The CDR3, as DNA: TGCGCCAGCAGCTTCCAGGGAGGGTCCTACGAGCAGTACTTC. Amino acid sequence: CASSFQGGSYEQYF.

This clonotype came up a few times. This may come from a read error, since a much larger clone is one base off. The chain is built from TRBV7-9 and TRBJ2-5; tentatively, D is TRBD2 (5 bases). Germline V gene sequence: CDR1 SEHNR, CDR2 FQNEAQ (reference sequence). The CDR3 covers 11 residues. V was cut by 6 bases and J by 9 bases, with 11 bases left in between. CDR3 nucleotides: TGTGCCAGCAGTAGGGTGGAGGCCCAGTACTTC. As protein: CASSRVEAQYF.

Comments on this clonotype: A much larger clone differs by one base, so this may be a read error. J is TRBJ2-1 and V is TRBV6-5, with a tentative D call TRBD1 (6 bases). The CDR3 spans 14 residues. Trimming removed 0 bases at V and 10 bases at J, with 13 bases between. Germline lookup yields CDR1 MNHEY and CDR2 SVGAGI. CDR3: CASSYSGQNYEQFF. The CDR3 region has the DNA TGTGCCAGCAGTTACTCCGGACAGAATTACGAGCAGTTCTTC.

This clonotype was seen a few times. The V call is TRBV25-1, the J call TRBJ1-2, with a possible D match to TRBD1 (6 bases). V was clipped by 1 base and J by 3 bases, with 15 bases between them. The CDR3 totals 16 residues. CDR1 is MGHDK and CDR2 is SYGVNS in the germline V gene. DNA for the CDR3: TGTGCCAGCAGTGAATCTTACGTCGGGACATACTATGGCTACACCTTC. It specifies CASSESYVGTYYGYTF.

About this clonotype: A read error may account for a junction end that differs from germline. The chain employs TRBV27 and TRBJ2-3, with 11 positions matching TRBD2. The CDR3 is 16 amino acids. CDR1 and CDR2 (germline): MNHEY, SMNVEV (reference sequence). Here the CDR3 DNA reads TGTGCCAGCAGTACACGACTAGCGGGGATCACAGATACGCGGTATTTT. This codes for CASSTRLAGITDTRYF.

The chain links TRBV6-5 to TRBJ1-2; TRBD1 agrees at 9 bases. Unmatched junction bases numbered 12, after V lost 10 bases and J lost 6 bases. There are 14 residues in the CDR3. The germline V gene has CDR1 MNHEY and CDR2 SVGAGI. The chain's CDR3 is CATSRDRELDGYTF. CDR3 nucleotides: TGTGCCACCAGCCGGGACAGGGAATTAGATGGCTACACCTTC.

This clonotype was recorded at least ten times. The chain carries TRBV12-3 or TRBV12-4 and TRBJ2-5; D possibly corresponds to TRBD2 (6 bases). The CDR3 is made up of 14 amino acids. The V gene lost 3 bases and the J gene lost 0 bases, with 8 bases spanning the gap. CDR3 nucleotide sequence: TGTGCCAGCAGTTTGGGGGGTAACCAAGAGACCCAGTACTTC. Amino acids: CASSLGGNQETQYF.

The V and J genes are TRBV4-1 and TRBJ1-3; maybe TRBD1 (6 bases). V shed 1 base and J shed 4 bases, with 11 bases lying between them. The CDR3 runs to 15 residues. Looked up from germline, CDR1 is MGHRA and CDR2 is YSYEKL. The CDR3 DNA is TGCGCCAGCAGCCAAGTCCCGGGACAAGGAAACACCATATATTTT. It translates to CASSQVPGQGNTIYF.

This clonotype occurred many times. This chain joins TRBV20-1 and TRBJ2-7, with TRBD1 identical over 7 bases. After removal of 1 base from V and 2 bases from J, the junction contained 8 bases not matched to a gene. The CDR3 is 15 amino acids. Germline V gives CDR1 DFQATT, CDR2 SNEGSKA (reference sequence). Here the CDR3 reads CSARVGQALTYEQYF. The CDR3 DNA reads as TGCAGTGCTAGAGTCGGACAGGCCCTTACCTACGAGCAGTACTTC.

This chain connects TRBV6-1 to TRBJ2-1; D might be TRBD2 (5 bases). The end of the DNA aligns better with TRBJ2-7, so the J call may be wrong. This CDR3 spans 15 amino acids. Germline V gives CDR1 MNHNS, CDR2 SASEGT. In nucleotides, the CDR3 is TGTGCCAGCAGGGAACTAGAGCGGCCATACAATGAGCAGTACTTC. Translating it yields CASRELERPYNEQYF.

The CDR3, as DNA: TGTGCCAGCAGGTGGGTTAACACTGAAGCTTTCTTT. This translates into CASRWVNTEAFF. This chain connects TRBV13 to TRBJ1-1; no clear D. CDR3 size: 12 residues. V lost 6 bases and J lost 2, with 7 bases in between. The germline CDR1 and CDR2 sequences are PRHDT and FYEKMQ (reference sequence).

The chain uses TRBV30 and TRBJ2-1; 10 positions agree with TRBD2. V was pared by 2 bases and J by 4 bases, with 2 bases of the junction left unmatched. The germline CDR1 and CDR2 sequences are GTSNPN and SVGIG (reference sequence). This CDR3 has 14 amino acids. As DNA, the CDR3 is TGTGCCTGGAGTAGCGGGGGGGCGTACAATGAGCAGTTCTTC. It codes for CAWSSGGAYNEQFF.

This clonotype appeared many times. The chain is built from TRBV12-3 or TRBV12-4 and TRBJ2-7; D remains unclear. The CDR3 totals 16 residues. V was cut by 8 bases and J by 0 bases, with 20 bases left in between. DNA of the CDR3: TGTGCCAGCCGCGGTGTGAAAGGGCCCAGCTCCTACGAGCAGTACTTC. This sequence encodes CASRGVKGPSSYEQYF.

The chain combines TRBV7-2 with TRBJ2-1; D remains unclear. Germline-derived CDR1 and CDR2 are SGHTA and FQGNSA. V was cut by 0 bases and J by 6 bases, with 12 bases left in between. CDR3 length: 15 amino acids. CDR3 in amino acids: CASSLAKGEINEQFF. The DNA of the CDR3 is TGTGCCAGCAGCTTAGCGAAAGGCGAGATCAATGAGCAGTTCTTC.

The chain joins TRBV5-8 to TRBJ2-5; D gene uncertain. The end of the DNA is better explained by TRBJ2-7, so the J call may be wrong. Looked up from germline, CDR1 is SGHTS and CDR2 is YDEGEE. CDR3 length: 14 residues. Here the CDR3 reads CASSLTGPFYEQYF. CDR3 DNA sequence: TGTGCCAGCAGCTTGACGGGCCCTTTCTACGAGCAGTACTTC.

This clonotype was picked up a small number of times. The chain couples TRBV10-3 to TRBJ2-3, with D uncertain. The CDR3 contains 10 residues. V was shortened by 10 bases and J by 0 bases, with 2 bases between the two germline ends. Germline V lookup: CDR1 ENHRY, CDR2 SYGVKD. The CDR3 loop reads CATSTDTQYF. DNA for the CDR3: TGTGCCACGAGCACAGATACGCAGTATTTT.

CDR3 amino acids: CASSQEGAPYEQYF. The DNA for the CDR3 is TGTGCCAGCAGCCAAGAAGGGGCACCCTACGAGCAGTACTTC. V and J are TRBV3-1 and TRBJ2-4, with TRBD1 as a possible D gene (5 bases). The end of the DNA fits TRBJ2-7 better, so the J call may be wrong. The germline V gene has CDR1 LGHDT and CDR2 YNNKEL (reference sequence). The CDR3 is 14 residues long.

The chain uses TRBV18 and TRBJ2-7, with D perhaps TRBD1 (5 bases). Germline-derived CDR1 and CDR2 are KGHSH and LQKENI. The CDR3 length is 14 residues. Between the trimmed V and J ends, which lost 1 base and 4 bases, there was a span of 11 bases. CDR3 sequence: CASSPQGVEYEQYF. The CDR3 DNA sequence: TGTGCCAGCTCACCACAAGGGGTTGAATACGAGCAGTACTTC.

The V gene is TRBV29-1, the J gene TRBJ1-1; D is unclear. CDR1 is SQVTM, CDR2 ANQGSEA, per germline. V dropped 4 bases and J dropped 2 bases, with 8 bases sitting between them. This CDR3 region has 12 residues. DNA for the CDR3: TGCAGCGTTGTAGTAGATAACACTGAAGCTTTCTTT. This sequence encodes CSVVVDNTEAFF.

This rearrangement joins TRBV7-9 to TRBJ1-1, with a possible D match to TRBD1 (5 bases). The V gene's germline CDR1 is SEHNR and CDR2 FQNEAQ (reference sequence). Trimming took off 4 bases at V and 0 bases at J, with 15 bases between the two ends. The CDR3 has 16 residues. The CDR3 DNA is TGTGCCAGCAGCTCTGACAGCAAACTCATGAACACTGAAGCTTTCTTT. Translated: CASSSDSKLMNTEAFF. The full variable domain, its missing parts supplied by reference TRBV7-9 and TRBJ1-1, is DTGVSQNPRHKITKRGQNVTFRCDPISEHNRLYWYRQTLGQGPEFLTYFQNEAQLEKSRLLSDRFSAERPKGSFSTLEIQRTEQGDSAMYLCASSSDSKLMNTEAFFGQGTRLTVV.

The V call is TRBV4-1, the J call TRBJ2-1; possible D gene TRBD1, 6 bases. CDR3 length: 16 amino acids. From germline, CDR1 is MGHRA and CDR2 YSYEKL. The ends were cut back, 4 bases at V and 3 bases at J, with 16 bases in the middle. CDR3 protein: CASSLHSKQGYNEQFF. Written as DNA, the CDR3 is TGCGCCAGCAGCCTACACTCGAAACAGGGCTACAATGAGCAGTTCTTC.

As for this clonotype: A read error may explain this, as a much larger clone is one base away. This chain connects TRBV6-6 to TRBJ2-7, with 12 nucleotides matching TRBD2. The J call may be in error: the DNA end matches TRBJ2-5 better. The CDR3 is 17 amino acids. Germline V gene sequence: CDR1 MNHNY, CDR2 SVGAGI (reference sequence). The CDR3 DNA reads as TGTGCCAGCAGTTACTCAGCTAGCGGGAGGGAGAGAGAGACCCAGTACTTC. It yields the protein CASSYSASGRERETQYF.

The DNA of the CDR3 is TGTGCCAGCAGCGCACAATCCGGGACCGACACCGGGGAGCTGTTTTTT. Translated: CASSAQSGTDTGELFF. The chain joins TRBV9 to TRBJ2-2; D may be TRBD1 or TRBD2 (5 bases each). The CDR3 is 16 amino acids. V was shortened by 3 bases and J by 3 bases, with 15 bases between the two germline ends. CDR1 and CDR2 from the germline V gene are SGDLS and YYNGEE.

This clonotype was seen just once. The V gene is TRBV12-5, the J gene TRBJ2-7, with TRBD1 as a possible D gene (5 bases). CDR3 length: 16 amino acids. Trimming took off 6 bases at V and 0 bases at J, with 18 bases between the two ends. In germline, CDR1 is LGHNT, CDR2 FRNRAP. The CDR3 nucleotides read TGTGCTAGTGGCTCGAACCTAGTGGGGCTCTCCTACGAGCAGTACTTC. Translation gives CASGSNLVGLSYEQYF.

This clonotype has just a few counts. CDR3 region: CASSADNENYEQYF. CDR3 sequence (DNA): TGTGCCAGCAGCGCGGACAACGAGAATTACGAGCAGTACTTC. The chain joins TRBV21-1 to TRBJ2-7; no check of the table's D call, TRBD1, against the DNA was made. TRBV21-1 is a pseudogene segment. This CDR3 comprises 14 residues.